These T cell receptor beta chains were read from a single sample in a study of blood T cell repertoires in COVID-19. Profiled with immunoSEQ multiplex PCR; TCRdb holds only in-frame clones, not every one. The table shows under 80,000 clones, with about 86% occurring only once. Sequencing input: peripheral blood. All receptors come from a human donor in a cohort sampled during active COVID-19. Each CDR3 is given with its conserved first and last residue. The D gene is left open where the match is weak. A clone size is listed for some rows: how often the clone was seen (once, few, many), or a class if it is expanded.

j_call d_call v_call clone_size cdr3_nt cdr3_aa
TRBJ2-5 . TRBV11-3 . TGTGCCAGCAGCTTATACCAGGTCCTTGGAGAGACCCAGTACTTC CASSLYQVLGETQYF
TRBJ2-5 TRBD2 TRBV6-5 . TGTGCCAGCAGATATACCGGGACTAGCTTAGAGACCCAGTACTTC CASRYTGTSLETQYF
TRBJ2-6 TRBD2 TRBV11-2 . TGTGCCAGCAACAAACCGGGACTAGCGGGCTCTGGGGCCAACGTCCTGACTTTC CASNKPGLAGSGANVLTF
TRBJ2-1 . TRBV19 . TGTGCCAGTAGTATAATGGCGGTAAGCTCCTACAATGAGCAGTTCTTC CASSIMAVSSYNEQFF
TRBJ2-1 TRBD2 TRBV9 . TGTGCCAGCAGCGTAGTGGGGGGGACTAGCGGGAACGAGCAGTTCTTC CASSVVGGTSGNEQFF
TRBJ1-1 TRBD1 TRBV14 . TGTGCCAGCAGCCAAGGGACAGGGGGCAGATTGAACACTGAAGCTTTCTTT CASSQGTGGRLNTEAFF
TRBJ2-3 . TRBV20-1 . TGCAGTGCTAGTAACGCGATGGATACGCAGTATTTT CSASNAMDTQYF
TRBJ1-3 TRBD1 TRBV18 . TGTGCCAGCTCACCCCAGACAGGGGTGTCAGGAAACACCATATATTTT CASSPQTGVSGNTIYF
TRBJ2-5 TRBD2 TRBV30 . TGTGCCTGGAGTGTAGCCGGGAGGGGGACCCAGTACTTC CAWSVAGRGTQYF
TRBJ1-1 . TRBV6-5 . TGTGCCAGCCGACCTCCTGCAGGGAACACTGAAGCTTTCTTT CASRPPAGNTEAFF
TRBJ2-1 TRBD2 TRBV4-1 . TGCGCCAGCAGCCTCCGACTAGCGGCTTACAATGAGCAGTTCTTC CASSLRLAAYNEQFF
TRBJ2-7 . TRBV7-9 . TGTGCCAGCAGCTTAGCCGCGTACTACGAGCAGTACTTC CASSLAAYYEQYF
TRBJ2-1 TRBD2 TRBV5-8 . TGTGCCAGCAGCTTCGGACTAGCGGGAGTCGATGAGCAGTTCTTC CASSFGLAGVDEQFF
TRBJ1-2 TRBD1 TRBV10-3 . TGTGCCACCGGGACAGGCGCTAACTATGGCTACACCTTC CATGTGANYGYTF
TRBJ1-5 . TRBV19 . TGTGCCAGTAGTCTCGGGGGGGGGCCCTCGGGCAATCAGCCCCAGCATTTT CASSLGGGPSGNQPQHF
TRBJ2-3 . TRBV5-1 . TGCGCCAGCAGCTTGGGCTCGGCTAGCGAGAAAGATACGCAGTATTTT CASSLGSASEKDTQYF
TRBJ1-1 TRBD1 TRBV18 . TGTGCCAGCTCACCACAGGGACAGGGGTACACTGAAGCTTTCTTT CASSPQGQGYTEAFF
TRBJ2-7 TRBD1 TRBV10-3 . TGTGCCATCAGTGCCGGAGACGGACAGGGGGTCCGGAGCTCCTACGAGCAGTACTTC CAISAGDGQGVRSSYEQYF
TRBJ2-1 TRBD2 TRBV24-1 . TGTGCCACCGGGTTCGCGGGAGGGCCTGATGAGCAGTTCTTC CATGFAGGPDEQFF
TRBJ2-2 . TRBV7-9 few TGTGCCAGCAGCGGGACTGCGATGTCCGGGGAGCTGTTTTTT CASSGTAMSGELFF
TRBJ1-1 TRBD1 TRBV2 . TGTGCCAGCAGTCCGGGACAGTTTAACACTGAAGCTTTCTTT CASSPGQFNTEAFF
TRBJ2-5 TRBD1 TRBV30 . TGTGCCTGGGGCAGGGGGCTGGAGACCCAGTACTTC CAWGRGLETQYF
TRBJ2-7 . TRBV5-1 . TGCGCCAGCAGCACCCTTCAGGGCTCCTACGAGCAGTACTTC CASSTLQGSYEQYF
TRBJ1-2 TRBD1 TRBV6-2/TRBV6-3 once TGTGCCAGCAGTTCTCCGGGACAGGGATTTTATGGCTACACCTTC CASSSPGQGFYGYTF
TRBJ2-7 TRBD1 TRBV27 . TGTGCCAGCATGAGACAGGGGACCTACGAGCAGTACTTC CASMRQGTYEQYF
TRBJ1-5 . TRBV7-2 . TGTGCCAGCAGCTTAGGACAGAATCAGCCCCAGCATTTT CASSLGQNQPQHF
TRBJ2-2 . TRBV7-9 . TGTGCCAGCAGCTACGAACTGGACACCGGGGAGCTGTTTTTT CASSYELDTGELFF
TRBJ2-7 TRBD1 TRBV27 . TGTGCCAGCACCTCTCTCAGAACGGGACAGGGATACCACGAGCAGTACTTC CASTSLRTGQGYHEQYF
TRBJ2-3 TRBD1 TRBV15 once TGTGCCACCAGCCCCGGACAGGGGCCAGATACGCAGTATTTT CATSPGQGPDTQYF
TRBJ1-1 TRBD1 TRBV19 . TGTGCCAGTAGTAACAACAGGGGAGGTCACACTGAAGCTTTCTTT CASSNNRGGHTEAFF
TRBJ1-6 . TRBV11-3 . TGTGCCAGCAGACATAATCGACAGCGTAATTCACCCCTCCACTTT CASRHNRQRNSPLHF
TRBJ1-5 TRBD1 TRBV12-5 . TGTGCTAGTGGTTGGGACAGCGTGACCCCTCAGCCCCAGCATTTT CASGWDSVTPQPQHF
TRBJ1-2 . TRBV3-1/TRBV3-2 . TGTGCCAGCAGCCAGACAGAATTCTATGGCTACACCTTC CASSQTEFYGYTF
TRBJ1-2 . TRBV11-2 . TGTGCCAGCAGCCCGCGGCCATTTAACTATGGCTACACCTTC CASSPRPFNYGYTF
TRBJ2-1 TRBD2 TRBV4-1 . TGCGCCAGCAGCCAGGGACTAGCGGGAGTCGGTGAGCAGTTCTTC CASSQGLAGVGEQFF
TRBJ2-2 TRBD2 TRBV6-2/TRBV6-3 few TGTGCCAGCAGTTTACTAGCGGGAGGGGCCGGGGAGCTGTTTTTT CASSLLAGGAGELFF
TRBJ2-7 . TRBV21-1 . TGTGCCAGCATCCCGGGGACTTCCTCCTACGAGCAGTACTTC CASIPGTSSYEQYF
TRBJ1-2 TRBD1 TRBV19 few TGTGCCAGTAGTATGGACAGGGATGGTGGCTACACCTTC CASSMDRDGGYTF
TRBJ2-1 TRBD2 TRBV6-1 . TGTGCCAGCAGTGAAAATGGTCTCCTGGGAGGGGATTGGTACAATGAGCAGTTCTTC CASSENGLLGGDWYNEQFF
TRBJ2-1 TRBD2 TRBV9 . TGTGCCAGCAGCCCCTATAGCGGGACTCACAATGAGCAGTTCTTC CASSPYSGTHNEQFF
TRBJ2-7 TRBD2 TRBV7-2 . TGTGCCAGCAGCCCTAGCGGGAGGGCCCGGGGATATGAGCAGTACTTC CASSPSGRARGYEQYF
TRBJ1-3 . TRBV30 . TGTGCCTGGAGAACGGCAGGGTCTGGAAACACCATATATTTT CAWRTAGSGNTIYF
TRBJ1-2 . TRBV7-9 . TGTGCCAGCAGCCGCGGACAGCTCTATGGCTACACCTTC CASSRGQLYGYTF
TRBJ2-4 . TRBV28 . TGTGCCAGCAAGCCCTCCGGTGTCAAAAACATTCAGTACTTC CASKPSGVKNIQYF
TRBJ1-5 TRBD1 TRBV15 . TGTGCCACCAGCAGAGATCGACAGGGATATCAGCCCCAGCATTTT CATSRDRQGYQPQHF
TRBJ2-6 TRBD1 TRBV28 . TGTGCCAGCAGTTCCGACAGGGGGTACTCTGGGGCCAACGTCCTGACTTTC CASSSDRGYSGANVLTF
TRBJ1-5 . TRBV18 . TGTGCCAGCTCACCAACAGGGATGCGGCAGCCCCAGCATTTT CASSPTGMRQPQHF
TRBJ1-5 . TRBV24-1 . TGTGCCACCAGTGCCGCTACCGGCGGGGGTCAGCCCCAGCATTTT CATSAATGGGQPQHF
TRBJ1-5 TRBD1 TRBV6-5 . TGTGCCAGCAGGACAGGGGGGAATCAGCCCCAGCATTTT CASRTGGNQPQHF
TRBJ2-1 TRBD2 TRBV3-1/TRBV3-2 . TGTGCCAGCAGCCTACCTACTAGCGGGAGGGTCAATGAGCAGTTCTTC CASSLPTSGRVNEQFF